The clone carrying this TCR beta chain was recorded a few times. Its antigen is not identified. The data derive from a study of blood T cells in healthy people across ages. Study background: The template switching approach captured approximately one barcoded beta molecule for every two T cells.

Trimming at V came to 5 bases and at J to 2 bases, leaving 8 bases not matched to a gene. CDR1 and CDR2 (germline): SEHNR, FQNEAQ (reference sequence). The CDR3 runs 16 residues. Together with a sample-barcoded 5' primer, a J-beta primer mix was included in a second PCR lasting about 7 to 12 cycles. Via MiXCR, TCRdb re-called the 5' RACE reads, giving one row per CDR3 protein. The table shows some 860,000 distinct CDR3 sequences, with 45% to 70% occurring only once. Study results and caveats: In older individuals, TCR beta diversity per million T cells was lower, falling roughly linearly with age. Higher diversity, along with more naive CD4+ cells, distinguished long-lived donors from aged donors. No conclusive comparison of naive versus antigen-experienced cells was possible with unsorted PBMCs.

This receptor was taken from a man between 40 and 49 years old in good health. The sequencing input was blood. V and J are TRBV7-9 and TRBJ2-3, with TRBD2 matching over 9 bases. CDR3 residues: CASSPRLADSTDTQYF. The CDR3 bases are TGTGCCAGCAGCCCACGACTAGCGGATTCCACAGATACGCAGTATTTT.